One and the same sample provided the 27 T cell receptor beta chains below, sequenced in a study of Tregs in tolerant kidney transplant recipients. TCRdb keeps only in-frame clones here, not all; method: immunoSEQ multiplex PCR. Among tens of thousands of clones listed, roughly 84% were seen once. Specimen: CD4+ T cells from blood. The receptors originated from a human donor in good health.

Points on this clone: An end of the junction does not agree with germline; a read error may underlie this. The chain uses TRBV11-2 and TRBJ2-7; 11 nucleotides align to TRBD2. Germline values: CDR1 SGHAT, CDR2 FQNNGV. The CDR3 is 13 residues long. The CDR3 region has the DNA TGTGCCAGCAGCTTAGCTGCTGAGACTAGCGGGAACTTC. Its protein product is CASSLAAETSGNF.

This clone was detected a few times. The chain joins TRBV7-2 to TRBJ1-1; D gene ambiguous. The CDR3 has 12 residues. Germline V gives CDR1 SGHTA, CDR2 FQGNSA. Trimming took 5 bases from V and 3 from J, leaving 7 bases between them. CDR3 sequence: CASSQRYTEAFF. CDR3 in DNA: TGTGCCAGCAGCCAGCGGTACACTGAAGCTTTCTTT.

V and J are TRBV11-2 and TRBJ1-4, with D tentatively TRBD1 (5 bases). CDR1 and CDR2 (germline): SGHAT, FQNNGV. The CDR3 is 17 amino acids. V was pared by 1 base and J by 0 bases, with 12 bases between. CDR3 nucleotides: TGTGCCAGCAGCTTAGGGGTTGGGGGGTCAACTAATGAAAAACTGTTTTTT. Translated, it gives CASSLGVGGSTNEKLFF.

This clone was found a few times. V gene TRBV7-2 combines with J gene TRBJ2-5; D ambiguous. Germline CDR1 SGHTA, CDR2 FQGNSA. V lost 0 bases to trimming and J lost 0 bases, with 11 bases between them. The length of the CDR3 is 16 residues. This CDR3 reads CASSLAATPYQETQYF. In DNA form, the CDR3 reads TGTGCCAGCAGCTTAGCGGCTACTCCGTACCAAGAGACCCAGTACTTC.

A remark on this clone: Germline and junction disagree at one end, which may indicate a read error. The J gene is TRBJ2-4, the V gene TRBV15; D is uncertain. Looked up from germline, CDR1 is LNHNV and CDR2 is YYDKDF (reference sequence). The CDR3 runs 13 residues. CDR3 sequence: CATSRASAAPSDF. In DNA, the CDR3 is TGTGCCACCAGCAGAGCTTCCGCAGCCCCCTCCGACTTC.

This clone occurred a few times. The V call is TRBV4-2, the J call TRBJ2-2, with 7 bases aligning to TRBD1. V shed 1 base and J 6 bases; nucleotides not matched to a gene: 5. The CDR3 is 15 amino acids. Looked up from germline, CDR1 is LGHNA and CDR2 is YNFKEQ. CDR3 in amino acids: CASSQVRGRAGELFF. Written as DNA, the CDR3 is TGTGCCAGCAGCCAAGTAAGGGGGCGGGCCGGGGAGCTGTTTTTT.

The chain combines TRBV28 with TRBJ2-2, with D hard to call. CDR3 size: 13 residues. Between the trimmed V and J ends, which lost 6 bases and 4 bases, there was a span of 9 bases. Germline V gives CDR1 MDHEN, CDR2 SYDVKM. The CDR3 nucleotides read TGTGCCAGCAGCCCACCCTCCACCGGGGAGCTGTTTTTT. Encoded protein: CASSPPSTGELFF.

The chain has TRBV5-1 and TRBJ1-1; no firm D call. V was trimmed by 1 base and J by 4 bases, leaving 11 bases between them. This CDR3 has 14 amino acids. Germline V gives CDR1 SGHRS, CDR2 YFSETQ. The CDR3 nucleotides read TGCGCCAGCAGCTTGTTCGGCAGCGGCACTGAAGCTTTCTTT. Protein sequence: CASSLFGSGTEAFF.

This chain connects TRBV18 to TRBJ1-4; D possibly corresponds to TRBD1 (6 bases). The germline gives CDR1 KGHSH, CDR2 LQKENI. The CDR3 length is 18 residues. With 4 bases removed from V and 7 bases from J, the gap between germline ends came to 25 bases. In DNA, the CDR3 is TGTGCCAGCTCACGTCTTTCCGAGGGGGTCGGAAGTCGTGAAAAACTGTTTTTT. The encoded protein is CASSRLSEGVGSREKLFF.

V gene TRBV19 combines with J gene TRBJ1-4; D remains unclear. Trimming removed 3 bases from V and 4 bases from J, with 12 bases in between. The CDR3 is 15 residues long. Per germline, CDR1 LNHDA and CDR2 SQIVND (reference sequence). The CDR3 DNA follows: TGTGCCAGTAGTATCATTGGGGAGCATAATGAAAAACTGTTTTTT. Translating it yields CASSIIGEHNEKLFF.

This clone is categorized as medium-sized. CDR3 nucleotide sequence: TGTGCCAGCAGCGCAGGCACAGATACGCAGTATTTT. Translating it yields CASSAGTDTQYF. V usage is TRBV14 and J usage is TRBJ2-3; no clear D. Germline V gene data show CDR1 as SGHDN and CDR2 as FVKESK. The CDR3 spans 12 residues. V lost 5 bases and J 1 base, leaving 4 bases between the germline ends.

The table lists this clone with a few counts. This chain links TRBV7-2 with TRBJ1-6, with D uncertain. The CDR3 length is 12 residues. Looked up from germline, CDR1 is SGHTA and CDR2 is FQGNSA. Trimming pared 0 bases from V and 10 bases from J, leaving 4 bases between. This chain's CDR3 is CASSLALSPLHF. The CDR3 DNA sequence: TGTGCCAGCAGCTTAGCGCTCTCACCCCTCCACTTT.

J is TRBJ2-1 and V is TRBV14, with unresolved D. The germline V gene has CDR1 SGHDN and CDR2 FVKESK. The CDR3 covers 16 residues. Trimming took 2 bases from V and 4 from J, leaving 15 bases between them. The DNA of the CDR3 is TGTGCCAGCAGCCAAATGGGCAGGAGAATTTACAATGAGCAGTTCTTC. Translated: CASSQMGRRIYNEQFF.

The chain links TRBV28 to TRBJ2-7, with D unclear. Germline assignment: CDR1 MDHEN and CDR2 SYDVKM. Trimming stripped 5 bases from V and 2 bases from J, with 7 bases between. There are 12 residues in the CDR3. The DNA of the CDR3 is TGTGCCAGCAGTGGGCTTGCCTACGAGCAGTACTTC. This translates into CASSGLAYEQYF.

The chain combines TRBV6-5 with TRBJ1-2, with 7 bases aligning to TRBD1. Germline CDR1 is MNHEY and CDR2 is SVGAGI. V trimming: 6 bases; J trimming: 0 bases; junction bases outside the gene matches: 7. The CDR3 loop spans 15 amino acids. The CDR3 loop is CASRYTGDPNYGYTF. DNA of the CDR3: TGTGCCAGCAGATATACAGGGGACCCTAACTATGGCTACACCTTC.

The CDR3 region is CASSYSPSSTYEQYF. The CDR3 DNA reads TGTGCCAGCAGTTACTCTCCCAGCTCCACCTACGAGCAGTACTTC. The V and J genes are TRBV6-5 and TRBJ2-7, with D unresolved. CDR1 is MNHEY and CDR2 is SVGAGI in the germline V gene. The length of the CDR3 is 15 residues. V lost 0 bases and J 2 bases, leaving 11 bases between the germline ends.

This clone was seen once. The chain employs TRBV19 and TRBJ2-5; D might be TRBD2 (7 bases). V dropped 7 bases and J dropped 1 base, with 16 bases sitting between them. CDR1 and CDR2 from the germline V gene are LNHDA and SQIVND (reference sequence). The CDR3 is 15 residues long. CDR3 sequence (DNA): TGTGCCAGTAAGATGGGAGGGGGGGCCCAAGAGACCCAGTACTTC. This codes for CASKMGGGAQETQYF. The full variable domain, with the rest looked up from reference TRBV19 and TRBJ2-5, is DGGITQSPKYLFRKEGQNVTLSCEQNLNHDAMYWYRQDPGQGLRLIYYSQIVNDFQKGDIAEGYSVSREKKESFPLTVTSAQKNPTAFYLCASKMGGGAQETQYFGPGTRLLVL.

J is TRBJ2-4 and V is TRBV11-3; possible D gene TRBD2, 7 bases. V was trimmed by 5 bases and J by 3 bases, leaving 17 bases between them. Germline lookup yields CDR1 SGHNT and CDR2 YENEEA. This CDR3 has 16 residues. The CDR3 DNA reads TGTGCCAGCAGCACCCTAGGGGGGGCAGGCAAAAACATTCAGTACTTC. The encoded protein is CASSTLGGAGKNIQYF.

As concerns this clone: In the same sample, other DNA sequences code for this CDR3. The chain links TRBV27 to TRBJ2-7; TRBD1 agrees at 9 bases. The CDR3 totals 14 residues. Germline CDR1 is MNHEY and CDR2 is SMNVEV (reference sequence). Trimming removed 6 bases from V and 3 bases from J; junction bases left unmatched: 6. CDR3 region: CASSLNRGLYEQYF. In nucleotides, the CDR3 is TGTGCCAGCAGCCTGAACAGGGGGCTCTACGAGCAGTACTTC.

This clone appeared once. CDR3: CASSTTTGLSAKNIQYF. The CDR3 DNA follows: TGTGCCAGTAGTACTACAACAGGGCTGTCGGCCAAAAACATTCAGTACTTC. The chain uses TRBV19 and TRBJ2-4, with a possible D match to TRBD1 (6 bases). V was cut by 4 bases and J by 1 base, with 17 bases left in between. The CDR3 has 17 residues. CDR1 and CDR2 from the germline V gene are LNHDA and SQIVND (reference sequence).

The chain links TRBV25-1 to TRBJ1-1, with TRBD1 matching 11 bases. Germline-derived CDR1 and CDR2 are MGHDK and SYGVNS. With V trimmed by 5 bases and J by 4 bases, 6 bases remained unmatched. This CDR3 has 15 amino acids. In nucleotides, the CDR3 is TGTGCCAGCAGTCCGGACAGGGGGCCTGGCACTGAAGCTTTCTTT. Translated: CASSPDRGPGTEAFF. The full variable domain, in which reference TRBV25-1 and TRBJ1-1 provide the parts outside the CDR3, is EADIYQTPRYLVIGTGKKITLECSQTMGHDKMYWYQQDPGMELHLIHYSYGVNSTEKGDLSSESTVSRIRTEHFPLTLESARPSHTSQYLCASSPDRGPGTEAFFGQGTRLTVV.

The genes are TRBV7-9 and TRBJ2-4; 7 bases are shared with TRBD2. The CDR3 is 16 residues long. V was pared by 7 bases and J by 7 bases, with 16 bases of the junction left unmatched. Per germline, CDR1 SEHNR and CDR2 FQNEAQ (reference sequence). The CDR3 protein is CASTPNLADLGNIQYF. The DNA of the CDR3 is TGTGCCAGCACCCCAAATCTAGCGGACTTGGGGAACATTCAGTACTTC.

The gene calls are TRBV5-4 and TRBJ2-2, with unresolved D. Germline assignment: CDR1 SGHNT and CDR2 YYREEE (reference sequence). This CDR3 comprises 15 residues. The V end lost 4 bases, the J end lost 4 bases, and 14 bases lay between the germline ends. Here the CDR3 DNA reads TGTGCCAGCAGCCTCGGTGGCCTACTCACCGGGGAGCTGTTTTTT. Translating it yields CASSLGGLLTGELFF.

The chain links TRBV6-6 to TRBJ2-7; D is uncertain. The CDR3 spans 15 residues. Germline CDR1 reads MNHNY; CDR2 reads SVGAGI (reference sequence). Trimming cost V 4 bases and J 0 bases, with 13 bases left between them. CDR3 protein: CASSSPGQSSYEQYF. The CDR3 DNA sequence: TGTGCCAGCAGTTCCCCCGGTCAGAGCTCCTACGAGCAGTACTTC.

This sequence joins TRBV7-2 and TRBJ2-3; D unclear. CDR3 length: 13 residues. V lost 5 bases, J lost 0 bases, and 6 bases lay in between. Germline CDR1 is SGHTA and CDR2 is FQGNSA. The DNA for the CDR3 is TGTGCCAGCAGCCCCCCTAGCACAGATACGCAGTATTTT. Its protein is CASSPPSTDTQYF. The variable domain in full, completed from reference TRBV7-2 and TRBJ2-3, reads GAGVSQSPSNKVTEKGKDVELRCDPISGHTALYWYRQSLGQGLEFLIYFQGNSAPDKSGLPSDRFSAERTGGSVSTLTIQRTQQEDSAVYLCASSPPSTDTQYFGPGTRLTVL.

V and J are TRBV4-3 and TRBJ2-7; tentatively, D is TRBD2 (6 bases). V was pared by 2 bases and J by 0 bases, with 14 bases between. CDR3 length: 16 amino acids. The germline V gene encodes CDR1 LGHNA and CDR2 YSLEER. CDR3 sequence reads: CASSQNLAPVSYEQYF. DNA for the CDR3: TGCGCCAGCAGCCAAAATCTAGCGCCGGTCTCCTACGAGCAGTACTTC.

The chain is built from TRBV11-2 and TRBJ1-5, with 9 bases that match TRBD1. This CDR3 is 15 amino acids long. CDR1 and CDR2 (germline): SGHAT, FQNNGV. J gave up 3 bases and V 5 bases, and 5 bases lay outside the gene matches. The CDR3 protein is CASSADRGYNQPQHF. The CDR3 coding sequence is TGTGCCAGCAGCGCGGACAGGGGTTACAATCAGCCCCAGCATTTT. The entire variable domain, with the rest obtained from reference TRBV11-2 and TRBJ1-5, is as follows: EAGVAQSPRYKIIEKRQSVAFWCNPISGHATLYWYQQILGQGPKLLIQFQNNGVVDDSQLPKDRFSAERLKGVDSTLKIQPAKLEDSAVYLCASSADRGYNQPQHFGDGTRLSIL.